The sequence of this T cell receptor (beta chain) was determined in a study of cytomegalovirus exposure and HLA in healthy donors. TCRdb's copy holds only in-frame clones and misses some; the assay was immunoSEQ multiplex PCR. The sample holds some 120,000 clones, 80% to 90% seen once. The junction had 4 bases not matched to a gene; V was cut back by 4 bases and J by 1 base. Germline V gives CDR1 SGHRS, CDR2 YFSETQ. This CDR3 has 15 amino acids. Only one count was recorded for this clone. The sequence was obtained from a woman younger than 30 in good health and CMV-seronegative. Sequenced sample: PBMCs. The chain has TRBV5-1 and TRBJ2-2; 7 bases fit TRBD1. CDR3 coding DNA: TGCGCCAGCAGCACCCGGACAGGGAACACCGGGGAGCTGTTTTTT. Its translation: CASSTRTGNTGELFF.